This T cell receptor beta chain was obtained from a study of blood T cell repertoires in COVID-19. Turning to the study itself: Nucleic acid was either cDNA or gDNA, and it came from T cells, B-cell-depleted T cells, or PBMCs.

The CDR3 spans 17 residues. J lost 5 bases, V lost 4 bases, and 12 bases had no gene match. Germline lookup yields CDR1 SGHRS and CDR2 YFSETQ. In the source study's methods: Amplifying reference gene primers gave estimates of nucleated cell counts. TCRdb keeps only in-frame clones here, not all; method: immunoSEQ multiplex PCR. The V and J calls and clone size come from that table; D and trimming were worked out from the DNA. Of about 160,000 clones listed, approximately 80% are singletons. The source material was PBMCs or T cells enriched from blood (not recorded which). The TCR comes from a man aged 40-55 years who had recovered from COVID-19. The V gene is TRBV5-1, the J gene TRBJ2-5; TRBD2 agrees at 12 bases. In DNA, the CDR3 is TGCGCCAGCAGCCCACCGACTAGCGGGGGAGGGAAGGAGACCCAGTACTTC. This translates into CASSPPTSGGGKETQYF.